Described below is a single T cell receptor beta chain sequence and its context. V was shortened by 2 bases and J by 4 bases, with 14 bases between the two germline ends. The CDR3 extends over 14 amino acids. Germline V gene lookup returns CDR1 GTSNPN and CDR2 SVGIG (reference sequence). This entry belongs to a study of beta chain features in type 1 diabetes. The sequenced template was cDNA made from the entire isolated RNA. The protocol was immunoSEQ multiplex PCR, while the TCRdb copy is restricted to in-frame clones and leaves out a portion. This sample carries 160,000 or so clones, 9% to 10% of them seen once, and the ten largest clones take under 2.5%.

The sequence derives from a woman in her late teens or twenties in good health. The sequenced sample consisted of central memory CD4+ T cells from blood. This chain joins TRBV30 and TRBJ1-1; perhaps TRBD1 as D (5 bases). This CDR3 reads CAWSFAGKSTEAFF. The CDR3 DNA is TGTGCCTGGAGTTTTGCAGGGAAGAGCACTGAAGCTTTCTTT.